Listed below are T cell receptor beta chains from one sample, sequenced in a study of T-cell memory formation after mild COVID-19. TCRdb reanalysed the 5' RACE reads using MiXCR and keeps one entry per CDR3 protein. The sample carries around 260,000 distinct CDR3 sequences, 15% to 20% recorded once. Sequenced sample: PBMCs or a T cell subset sorted from them (not recorded which). The receptors stem from a man in his late teens or twenties who had mild COVID-19 (a few samples of this study predate the infection). Cell type and time point are not known. CDR3s leave out the opening cysteine and the closing phenylalanine or tryptophan. Where a row states a size, it is once, few, many or the class of an expanded clone; other rows omit it.

V,size,CDR3
TRBV7-9,-,ASSSSRGREQF
TRBV20-1,many,SAPRGSGELF
TRBV6-5,-,ASSPIPPGGFSGNTIY
TRBV6-4,many,ASSPGTEDTGELF
TRBV12-3/TRBV12-4,-,ASSLMAGENQPQH
TRBV7-6,once,ASSYRPADYEQY
TRBV15,few,ATSSRIQETQY
TRBV5-1,few,ASSLGQGGSNEKLF
TRBV11-2,-,ASSPLAGTNTGELF
TRBV2,few,ASSDFQGVYEQY
TRBV7-2,few,ASGGGGSYNSPLH
TRBV4-1,-,ASSQDRRQETQY
TRBV6-2/TRBV6-3,-,ASSYGIEGYEQY
TRBV7-9,few,ASSAPGTAGLNGYT
TRBV29-1,many,SFALWGTQY
TRBV21-1,few,ASYHLGGQTGELF
TRBV14,-,ASSRLGGATEAF
TRBV12-3/TRBV12-4,-,ASSYRRYSGNTIY
TRBV12-3/TRBV12-4,-,AIRLSYGYT
TRBV4-1,-,ASSKERGRQPQH
TRBV24-1,-,ATSAGDQETQY
TRBV7-3,-,ASSSGGVNTEAF